This T cell receptor (beta chain) comes out of a study of blood T cell repertoires in COVID-19. Measured with immunoSEQ multiplex PCR; TCRdb has only the in-frame clones, and not every one. The sample has some 250,000 clones, 88% seen once. This clone appeared a single time. The receptor comes from a human donor in a cohort sampled during active COVID-19. The sample consisted of peripheral blood.

CDR3 sequence (DNA): TGTGCCAGCAGATACCACAGGGCTTCTAATAGCAATCAGCCCCAGCATTTT. Amino acid sequence: CASRYHRASNSNQPQHF. V is TRBV28 and J is TRBJ1-5; tentative D call: TRBD1 (6 bases). The CDR3 consists of 17 residues. Trimming took 6 bases from V and 0 from J, leaving 18 bases between them. The germline V gene has CDR1 MDHEN and CDR2 SYDVKM.